These T cell receptor beta chains were read from a single sample in a study of blood T cells in healthy people across ages. TCRdb reanalysed the 5' RACE reads using MiXCR and keeps one entry per CDR3 protein. The sample consists of over 1,500,000 distinct CDR3 sequences, 49% of them appearing once. The specimen sequenced was blood. The receptors were gathered from a woman between 40 and 55 years old in good health. Each CDR3 is given with its conserved first and last residue. The D gene is left open where the match is weak. Expanded clones are given a class, and other clones once, few, many or no size at all.

>TRBV3-1|14|-|TRBJ2-7|-
CASSQGVRVYEQYF
TGTGCCAGCAGCCAAGGCGTCAGAGTCTACGAGCAGTACTTC
>TRBV12-3/TRBV12-4|15|-|TRBJ2-6|-
CASSPPLSGANVLTF
TGTGCCAGCAGTCCCCCTCTCTCTGGGGCCAACGTCCTGACTTTC
>TRBV20-1|16|TRBD2|TRBJ2-5|-
CSALPGLAGTGETQYF
TGCAGTGCCCTCCCGGGACTAGCGGGGACAGGGGAGACCCAGTACTTC
>TRBV20-1|12|-|TRBJ1-2|-
CSARDLRLGYTF
TGCAGTGCTAGAGATCTAAGGCTGGGCTACACCTTC
>TRBV28|13|-|TRBJ2-1|-
CASSSTSQGKQFF
TGTGCCAGCAGTTCAACCTCTCAGGGGAAGCAGTTCTTC
>TRBV5-1|14|-|TRBJ2-7|once
CASSFIPGAYEQYF
TGCGCCAGCAGCTTCATTCCGGGAGCCTACGAGCAGTACTTC
>TRBV15|13|-|TRBJ2-7|once
CATSRAGVIEQYF
TGTGCCACCAGCAGAGCGGGAGTAATCGAGCAGTACTTC
>TRBV10-3|13|-|TRBJ2-3|-
CAISGQGQDTQYF
TGTGCCATCAGTGGGCAGGGTCAGGATACGCAGTATTTT
>TRBV4-3|15|-|TRBJ2-5|-
CASSQDMGGMETQYF
TGCGCCAGCAGCCAAGATATGGGGGGTATGGAGACCCAGTACTTC
>TRBV6-2/TRBV6-3|16|-|TRBJ1-5|-
CASREWGKGGNQPQHF
TGTGCCAGCAGGGAATGGGGGAAAGGTGGCAATCAGCCCCAGCATTTT
>TRBV27|15|TRBD2|TRBJ2-7|few
CASSPTSDPSYEQYF
TGTGCCAGCAGTCCAACTAGCGACCCGTCCTACGAGCAGTACTTC
>TRBV6-6|16|TRBD1|TRBJ2-6|-
CASSPPTGTGANVLTF
TGTGCCAGCAGCCCACCGACAGGGACTGGGGCCAACGTCCTGACTTTC
>TRBV2|15|-|TRBJ2-3|-
CASSAVGQLSDTQYF
TGTGCCAGCAGTGCGGTTGGACAGCTCTCAGATACGCAGTATTTT
>TRBV4-3|14|-|TRBJ2-3|few
CASSQRLSTDTQYF
TGCGCCAGCAGCCAACGACTTAGCACAGATACGCAGTATTTT
>TRBV7-2|14|TRBD2|TRBJ2-1|-
CTSTRLAGYNEQFF
TGTACCAGCACCCGACTAGCGGGGTACAATGAGCAGTTCTTC
>TRBV3-1|14|TRBD1|TRBJ2-3|-
CASNQDREADTQYF
TGTGCCAGCAACCAGGACAGGGAGGCAGATACGCAGTATTTT
>TRBV20-1|14|-|TRBJ2-3|-
CNARRDFPSDTQYF
TGCAATGCTAGAAGGGACTTTCCATCAGATACGCAGTATTTT
>TRBV6-2/TRBV6-3|16|-|TRBJ2-3|once
CASSWAGRLSTDTQYF
TGTGCCAGCAGTTGGGCGGGTCGTTTAAGTACAGATACGCAGTATTTT
>TRBV10-2|12|-|TRBJ2-7|-
CASSIGVNEQYF
TGCGCCAGCAGTATTGGAGTCAACGAGCAGTACTTC
>TRBV4-1|16|TRBD1|TRBJ2-7|-
CASSQAGTVLYNEQYF
TGCGCCAGCAGCCAGGCCGGGACAGTATTATACAATGAGCAGTACTTC
>TRBV20-1|16|TRBD2|TRBJ2-3|-
CSASERLAGVEDTQYF
TGCAGTGCTAGTGAACGTCTAGCGGGGGTGGAAGATACGCAGTATTTT
>TRBV7-8|13|-|TRBJ2-4|-
CASSLEGVHIQYF
TGTGCCAGCAGCTTAGAGGGAGTCCACATTCAGTACTTC
>TRBV5-1|13|TRBD1|TRBJ2-5|-
CASRTGDQETQYF
TGCGCCAGCAGGACAGGGGATCAAGAGACCCAGTACTTC
>TRBV27|15|-|TRBJ2-1|-
CASSDSGRRSDEQFF
TGTGCCAGCAGTGATAGCGGCCGACGATCCGATGAGCAGTTCTTC
>TRBV29-1|12|-|TRBJ1-1|few
CSVRMAATEAFF
TGCAGCGTTAGGATGGCAGCCACTGAAGCTTTCTTT
>TRBV28|14|TRBD2|TRBJ2-7|-
CASTLSGDSYEQYF
TGTGCCAGCACCCTAAGCGGGGACTCCTACGAGCAGTACTTC
>TRBV27|16|-|TRBJ2-3|-
CASSLGSSWAADTQYF
TGTGCCAGCAGTTTAGGTTCTAGCTGGGCCGCAGATACGCAGTATTTT
>TRBV20-1|15|TRBD2|TRBJ2-1|-
CSASMSGGAVNEQFF
TGCAGTGCTTCGATGTCCGGGGGGGCCGTGAATGAGCAGTTCTTC
>TRBV5-5|13|-|TRBJ2-7|-
CASSFIQGGEQYF
TGTGCCAGCAGCTTCATTCAGGGGGGCGAGCAGTACTTC
>TRBV27|14|-|TRBJ2-4|-
CASSLLGAQRIQYF
TGTGCCAGCAGTTTATTAGGGGCCCAGCGGATTCAGTACTTC
>TRBV4-3|15|-|TRBJ1-4|-
CASSQDLATNEKLFF
TGCGCCAGCAGCCAAGATCTTGCAACTAATGAAAAACTGTTTTTT
>TRBV27|15|-|TRBJ2-7|few
CASSSPFRGSDEQYF
TGTGCCAGCTCCTCTCCATTCCGGGGCTCTGACGAGCAGTACTTC
>TRBV6-2/TRBV6-3|16|-|TRBJ2-7|-
CASSFVLTGASYEQYF
TGTGCCAGCAGTTTTGTGCTTACAGGTGCATCCTACGAGCAGTACTTC
>TRBV20-1|15|-|TRBJ1-6|-
CSAREGQTINSPLHF
TGCAGTGCTAGAGAGGGGCAGACCATTAATTCACCCCTCCACTTT
>TRBV12-3/TRBV12-4|15|-|TRBJ2-5|-
CASSFSRERWETQYF
TGTGCCAGCAGTTTCTCGAGGGAACGGTGGGAGACCCAGTACTTC
>TRBV3-1|13|-|TRBJ2-5|-
CASINEGGETQYF
TGTGCCAGCATTAATGAGGGCGGGGAGACCCAGTACTTC
>TRBV11-2|14|-|TRBJ1-5|-
CASSLGARNQPQHF
TGTGCCAGCAGCTTGGGGGCCCGGAATCAGCCCCAGCATTTT
>TRBV9|15|-|TRBJ2-3|few
CASSGTGHLTDTQYF
TGTGCCAGCAGCGGCACGGGACACCTCACAGATACGCAGTATTTT